The T cell receptor (beta chain) described here comes from a study of CD8+ T cells in alopecia areata. Study background: Each of the treated patients was given oral tofacitinib, 5 to 10 mg twice daily, for moderate-to-severe alopecia areata. General study findings and limits: Expanded CD8+ clones among the top 100, and scalp clonality, were significantly decreased by tofacitinib. A great number of expanded lesional clones endured in scalp and blood during tofacitinib.

Trimming at V came to 3 bases and at J to 4 bases, leaving 9 bases not matched to a gene. Germline lookup yields CDR1 SGHDT and CDR2 YYEEEE. The CDR3 is made up of 15 amino acids. A remark on this clone: As yet, its antigen is unknown.

The sample's treatment: oral pan-JAK inhibitor, 5-10 mg twice daily. Sampling of alopecia areata patients yielded lesional scalp punch biopsies as well as peripheral blood. As the sequencing template, cDNA was produced by extracting RNA and reverse transcribing it. Produced via immunoSEQ multiplex PCR; TCRdb's table is partial and in-frame only. The sample carries 180,000 or so clones, 40% to 55% recorded once. The specimen was CD8+ T cells sorted from blood, collected around week 53, from a patient treated with tofacitinib. V is TRBV5-6 and J is TRBJ1-1, with TRBD1 matching over 7 bases. The clonotype comes from a human donor with alopecia areata. The CDR3 protein is CASSSDREGGTEAFF. DNA for the CDR3: TGTGCCAGCAGCTCCGACAGGGAGGGCGGCACTGAAGCTTTCTTT. Complete variable domain (other parts from reference TRBV5-6 and TRBJ1-1): DAGVTQSPTHLIKTRGQQVTLRCSPKSGHDTVSWYQQALGQGPQFIFQYYEEEERQRGNFPDRFSGHQFPNYSSELNVNALLLGDSALYLCASSSDREGGTEAFFGQGTRLTVV.